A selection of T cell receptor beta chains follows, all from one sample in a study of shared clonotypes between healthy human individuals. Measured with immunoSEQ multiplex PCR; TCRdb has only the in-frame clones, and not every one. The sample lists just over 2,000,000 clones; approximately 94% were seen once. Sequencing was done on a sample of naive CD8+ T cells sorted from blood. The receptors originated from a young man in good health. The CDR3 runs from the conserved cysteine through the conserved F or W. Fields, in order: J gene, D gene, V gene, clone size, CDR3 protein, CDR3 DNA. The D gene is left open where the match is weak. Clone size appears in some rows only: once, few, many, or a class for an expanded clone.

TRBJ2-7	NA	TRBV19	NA	CASSIETSYEQYF	TGTGCCAGTAGTATAGAAACTAGCTACGAGCAGTACTTC
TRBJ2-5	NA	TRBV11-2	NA	CASSSILRGQETQYF	TGTGCCAGCAGCTCTATTTTGAGGGGACAAGAGACCCAGTACTTC
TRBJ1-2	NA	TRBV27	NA	CASSLARDRDYTF	TGTGCCAGCAGTTTGGCTAGGGATAGAGACTACACCTTC
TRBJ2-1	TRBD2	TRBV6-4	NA	CASSELAVSTYSYNEQFF	TGTGCCAGCAGTGAACTAGCGGTCTCAACCTACTCCTACAATGAGCAGTTCTTC
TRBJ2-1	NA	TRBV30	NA	CAWRGKASSYNEQFF	TGTGCCTGGAGGGGTAAGGCTAGCTCCTACAATGAGCAGTTCTTC
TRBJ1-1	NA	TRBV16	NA	CASSQPLQNTEAFF	TGTGCCAGCAGCCAACCATTACAGAACACTGAAGCTTTCTTT
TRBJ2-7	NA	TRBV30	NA	CAWSGSGTYEQYF	TGTGCCTGGAGTGGTTCGGGCACCTACGAGCAGTACTTC
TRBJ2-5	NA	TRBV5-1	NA	CASSLAEYQGTQYF	TGCGCCAGCAGCTTGGCAGAGTACCAAGGGACCCAGTACTTC
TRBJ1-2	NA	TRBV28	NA	CASRDRDSVYGYTF	TGTGCCAGCAGAGACCGGGACTCCGTCTATGGCTACACCTTC
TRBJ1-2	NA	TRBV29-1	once	CSVAESGDYGYTF	TGCAGCGTTGCTGAATCTGGGGATTATGGCTACACCTTC
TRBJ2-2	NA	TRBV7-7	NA	CASSRGTGELFF	TGTGCTAGCAGCAGGGGAACCGGGGAGCTGTTTTTT
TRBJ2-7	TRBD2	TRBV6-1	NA	CASSPSPGGAYEQYF	TGTGCCAGCAGTCCAAGCCCTGGGGGGGCCTACGAGCAGTACTTC